Detailed here is one T cell receptor beta chain. Its antigen is still unknown. There are no base qualities to consult, and no much larger clone falls within one base. This record belongs to a study of blood T cell repertoires in COVID-19 (dated by TCRdb to the early 2020s). Concerning the study at large: Samples from collaborators originated in the United States, Italy and Spain and spanned both the acute and convalescent phases of COVID-19. The prospective study material was composed of cDNA or gDNA derived from T cells, B-cell-depleted T cells, or PBMCs. The dataset comprised deeply sampled blood TCRbeta repertoires from subjects exposed to, actively infected with, or recovered from COVID-19. The repertoires were made available in a free public database intended to serve as a resource for research on the immune response to SARS-CoV-2. Samples were obtained from the ongoing ImmuneRACE study (first 160 participants) and from roughly 1,300 subjects provided by 6 global collaborators. Sample metadata almost always included a de-identified subject ID, COVID-19 status, age in years and sex. Where HLA class I and class II types were available, the types were taken from metadata supplied by the sample provider, not from assay-based typing. The full study reports these points: The quantity of clinical and demographic metadata differed by source and by participant and was supplied without curation.

The collaborating institutions used their own protocols to collect whole blood in K2EDTA tubes. For TCRbeta analysis, collaborator samples were shipped as frozen whole blood, as isolated PBMCs, or as DNA extracted from either sample type. The immunoSEQ Assay, a bias-controlled multiplex PCR, was used to amplify TCRbeta CDR3 regions from genomic DNA. Turning to the authors' computational methods: The number of nucleated cells in each sample was estimated from the amplification of reference gene primers within the assay. To quantify the absolute abundance of each unique TCRbeta CDR3 rearrangement, sequence reads were collapsed and filtered. For each sample, productive Simpson clonality was calculated by taking the square root of Simpson's diversity index across productive rearrangements. TCRdb stores this immuneACCESS table with in-frame sequences only. Part of the clones is absent; in the studies checked, under half of the shortfall reflects unresolved V genes, and no reason is known for the rest. V and J calls and clone size are as listed in that table; D and trimming were resolved from the DNA. Within this sample are 200,000 or so clones, with about four fifths of them counted one time only. Roughly 2.3% of the sample comes from the top ten.

The receptor was isolated from a woman aged 55-75 years with acute or convalescent COVID-19. Sequenced sample: peripheral blood.

Here the CDR3 is given as CASSQSGGETQYF. At the DNA level, the sequence is TGTGCCAGCAGCCAATCAGGAGGGGAGACCCAGTACTTC. The chain is made from TRBV3-1 (or the pseudogene TRBV3-2) and TRBJ2-5; a tentative D call is TRBD2 (6 bases match). V and J are truncated by 2 bases and 5 bases respectively, leaving an intervening sequence of 9 bases. From cysteine to phenylalanine, the CDR3 is 13 amino acids long. Left in the record is the CDR3 DNA by itself, 39 bases read in frame from the first base. Taken from the germline V gene (reference sequence), the CDR1 and CDR2 loops are LGHDT and YNNKEL.